One and the same sample provided the 32 T cell receptor beta chains below, sequenced in a study of shared clonotypes between healthy human individuals. Profiling relied on immunoSEQ multiplex PCR, and the TCRdb table lists in-frame clones only, not all of them. The repertoire holds over 2 million clones, with about 94% as singletons. Naive CD8 cells were CD45RO-negative, positively selected for CCR7, excluding terminally differentiated effector memory CD45RA+ cells. Material for sequencing was naive CD8+ T cells sorted from blood. The origin of the receptors is a man between 18 and 29 years old in good health.

This chain joins TRBV4-3 and TRBJ2-3; no firm D call. The germline gives CDR1 LGHNA, CDR2 YSLEER. The CDR3 covers 15 residues. V lost 0 bases and J lost 6, with 13 bases in between. The CDR3 nucleotides read TGCGCCAGCAGCCAAGATGGAACCAACTGGGATACGCAGTATTTT. Translating it yields CASSQDGTNWDTQYF.

CDR3 residues: CASSILMTGNTEAFF. DNA of the CDR3: TGCGCCAGCAGCATACTTATGACAGGGAACACTGAAGCTTTCTTT. V is TRBV5-1 and J is TRBJ1-1, with D tentatively TRBD1 (6 bases). V gave up 4 bases and J gave up 1 base, with 14 bases separating them. Germline assignment: CDR1 SGHRS and CDR2 YFSETQ. The CDR3 is 15 amino acids.

This chain links TRBV28 with TRBJ1-2, with D tentatively TRBD1 (5 bases). V was shortened by 7 bases and J by 3 bases, with 15 bases between the two germline ends. In germline, CDR1 is MDHEN, CDR2 SYDVKM. The CDR3 has 14 amino acids. The CDR3 DNA is TGTGCCAGCACCATCGGGGGACCAGACTATGGCTACACCTTC. Translation gives CASTIGGPDYGYTF.

Regarding this clone: This specimen includes other DNA sequences encoding the same CDR3. The chain carries TRBV4-1 and TRBJ2-3; D ambiguous. CDR3 length equals 14 residues. Germline V gene lookup returns CDR1 MGHRA and CDR2 YSYEKL. Trimming removed 1 base at V and 0 bases at J, with 5 bases between. The CDR3 nucleotides read TGCGCCAGCAGCCAAGCCGCAAGCACAGATACGCAGTATTTT. Translated: CASSQAASTDTQYF.

This chain links TRBV7-9 with TRBJ2-7; maybe TRBD2 (5 bases). CDR3 length: 13 residues. Trimming took 5 bases from V and 6 from J, leaving 14 bases between them. Germline V gene lookup returns CDR1 SEHNR and CDR2 FQNEAQ (reference sequence). CDR3 residues: CASSTSLVPEQYF. The CDR3 DNA reads as TGTGCCAGCAGCACATCACTAGTTCCCGAGCAGTACTTC.

The sample holds one count of this clone. The chain links TRBV2 to TRBJ2-2, with no clear D. Trimming stripped 6 bases from V and 1 base from J, with 15 bases between. The CDR3 extends over 16 amino acids. Germline V gives CDR1 SNHLY, CDR2 FYNNEI. The CDR3 sequence: CASRAPGTLNTGELFF. CDR3 in DNA: TGTGCCAGCAGGGCCCCGGGTACCTTGAACACCGGGGAGCTGTTTTTT. The variable domain in full, completed from reference TRBV2 and TRBJ2-2, reads EPEVTQTPSHQVTQMGQEVILRCVPISNHLYFYWYRQILGQKVEFLVSFYNNEISEKSEIFDDQFSVERPDGSNFTLKIRSTKLEDSAMYFCASRAPGTLNTGELFFGEGSRLTVL.

The chain carries TRBV4-3 and TRBJ2-2, with D perhaps matching TRBD2 (6 bases). The ends were cut back, 6 bases at V and 5 bases at J, with 16 bases in the middle. Germline V gene sequence: CDR1 LGHNA, CDR2 YSLEER. The CDR3 is 15 residues long. CDR3 protein: CASRMWEADTGELFF. Written as DNA, the CDR3 is TGCGCCAGCAGAATGTGGGAGGCGGATACCGGGGAGCTGTTTTTT.

The V and J genes are TRBV6-1 and TRBJ1-1; 8 bases are shared with TRBD1. The CDR3 covers 13 residues. Per the germline V gene, CDR1 is MNHNS and CDR2 is SASEGT. V shed 6 bases and J 8 bases; nucleotides not matched to a gene: 8. This CDR3 reads CASRGQDTVEAFF. CDR3 nucleotide sequence: TGTGCCAGCAGGGGACAGGATACTGTGGAAGCTTTCTTT.

Regarding this clone: The sample carries other DNA sequences with the same CDR3. V and J are TRBV9 and TRBJ1-1, with unresolved D. The germline CDR1 and CDR2 sequences are SGDLS and YYNGEE. V lost 0 bases, J lost 0 bases, and 9 bases lay in between. This CDR3 is built from 15 residues. CDR3 nucleotides: TGTGCCAGCAGCGTAGGGGGAACAATGAACACTGAAGCTTTCTTT. Translated, it gives CASSVGGTMNTEAFF.

The chain combines TRBV28 with TRBJ1-1; unclear D gene. Germline V lookup: CDR1 MDHEN, CDR2 SYDVKM. The CDR3 loop spans 13 amino acids. Trimming removed 6 bases at V and 0 bases at J, with 8 bases between. CDR3 DNA sequence: TGTGCCAGCAGGACCCAGTTGAACACTGAAGCTTTCTTT. This sequence encodes CASRTQLNTEAFF.

The gene calls are TRBV5-6 and TRBJ2-7; D unclear. Trimming removed 3 bases at V and 3 bases at J, with 13 bases between. Looked up from germline, CDR1 is SGHDT and CDR2 is YYEEEE. This CDR3 spans 14 amino acids. The CDR3 loop reads CASSSQTEIYEQYF. The CDR3, as DNA: TGTGCCAGCAGCTCCCAAACAGAGATCTACGAGCAGTACTTC.

The chain joins TRBV5-1 to TRBJ2-7; D is perhaps TRBD2 (5 bases). The V gene lost 2 bases and the J gene lost 3 bases, with 9 bases spanning the gap. The germline gives CDR1 SGHRS, CDR2 YFSETQ. This CDR3 is 13 amino acids long. CDR3 sequence: CASSFGVVYEQYF. The CDR3 coding sequence is TGCGCCAGCAGCTTCGGGGTCGTCTACGAGCAGTACTTC.

The chain carries TRBV11-1 and TRBJ2-3; the match to TRBD1 covers 7 bases. V gave up 1 base and J gave up 5 bases; unmatched junction bases: 15. The CDR3 sequence is 18 residues long. Germline V lookup: CDR1 SGHAT, CDR2 FQDESV (reference sequence). The CDR3 nucleotides read TGTGCCAGCAGCTTAGGGGGACAGCTTCTTGTAGAGGAAGATACGCAGTATTTT. Translated: CASSLGGQLLVEEDTQYF.

The rearrangement uses TRBV27 and TRBJ2-7; 12 bases are shared with TRBD2. This CDR3 is 15 amino acids long. J was trimmed by 4 bases and V by 4 bases; bases with no gene match: 5. Germline CDR1 is MNHEY and CDR2 is SMNVEV (reference sequence). The CDR3 reads CASSSPGTSGYEQYF. In DNA, the CDR3 is TGTGCCAGCAGTTCACCCGGGACTAGCGGGTACGAGCAGTACTTC.

The chain combines TRBV6-5 with TRBJ2-7, with 11 bases identical to TRBD1. CDR1 is MNHEY and CDR2 is SVGAGI in the germline V gene. Trimming took 2 bases from V and 7 from J; bases not matched to a gene: 4. The CDR3 is 14 residues long. The CDR3: CASSYGTGGGEQYF. DNA of the CDR3: TGTGCCAGCAGTTACGGGACAGGGGGTGGAGAGCAGTACTTC.

This clone was seen just once. The chain has TRBV7-9 and TRBJ1-3; D gene uncertain. The germline CDR1 and CDR2 sequences are SEHNR and FQNEAQ (reference sequence). Trimming took off 5 bases at V and 4 bases at J, with 18 bases between the two ends. This CDR3 is 16 amino acids long. The CDR3 DNA reads as TGTGCCAGCAGCGTACCCCACGCCAATCCCGGAAACACCATATATTTT. Amino acids: CASSVPHANPGNTIYF.

The chain uses TRBV11-2 and TRBJ2-7; no firm D call. V was pared by 3 bases and J by 3 bases, with 9 bases between. The CDR3 extends over 13 amino acids. Germline CDR1 and CDR2: SGHAT and FQNNGV. CDR3 sequence reads: CASSFSQNYEQYF. DNA for the CDR3: TGTGCCAGCAGCTTCTCACAGAACTACGAGCAGTACTTC.

This chain joins TRBV6-5 and TRBJ2-3, with 7 nucleotides matching TRBD2. The CDR3 totals 15 residues. From germline, CDR1 is MNHEY and CDR2 SVGAGI. Trimming cost V 2 bases and J 6 bases; bases outside gene matches: 8. The CDR3 loop reads CASSYLAEVRDTQYF. In DNA form, the CDR3 reads TGTGCCAGCAGTTACCTAGCGGAGGTCAGGGATACGCAGTATTTT.

This chain connects TRBV7-2 to TRBJ2-5; D is unresolved. Germline V CDR1 and CDR2: SGHTA, FQGNSA. The germline V and J ends were trimmed by 2 bases and 2 bases, with 9 bases remaining between them. The CDR3 runs 14 residues. In DNA form, the CDR3 reads TGTGCCAGCAGCTTAATAGTCAGGCAAGAGACCCAGTACTTC. Protein sequence: CASSLIVRQETQYF.

The CDR3 loop is CASSLGEMSSYNSPLHF. The CDR3 nucleotides read TGTGCCAGCAGCTTGGGGGAGATGAGCTCCTATAATTCACCCCTCCACTTT. This chain links TRBV5-4 with TRBJ1-6; D gene uncertain. Germline V gene sequence: CDR1 SGHNT, CDR2 YYREEE (reference sequence). This CDR3 is built from 17 residues. V was shortened by 0 bases and J by 0 bases, with 10 bases between the two germline ends.

The chain employs TRBV5-1 and TRBJ2-3; D is ambiguous. The V gene's germline CDR1 is SGHRS and CDR2 YFSETQ. The ends were cut back, 0 bases at V and 0 bases at J, with 8 bases in the middle. The CDR3 covers 15 residues. The CDR3 region has the DNA TGCGCCAGCAGCTTGGCGCAGCACAGCACAGATACGCAGTATTTT. Encoded protein: CASSLAQHSTDTQYF.

The CDR3 bases are TGTGCCAGCAGTCTTCAAAAACCCGACAGGGGCACTGAAGCTTTCTTT. This gives the protein CASSLQKPDRGTEAFF. The chain couples TRBV27 to TRBJ1-1, with TRBD1 matching over 8 bases. V lost 5 bases, J lost 4 bases, and 12 bases stayed unmatched. Germline CDR1 is MNHEY and CDR2 is SMNVEV (reference sequence). The CDR3 runs to 16 residues.

The V gene is TRBV11-2, the J gene TRBJ2-5; 9 nucleotides match TRBD1. J was trimmed by 5 bases and V by 5 bases; bases with no gene match: 9. This CDR3 is built from 15 residues. Germline CDR1 is SGHAT and CDR2 is FQNNGV. DNA for the CDR3: TGTGCCAGCAGCGGTTACAGGGGGCTGGAGGAGACCCAGTACTTC. Translated: CASSGYRGLEETQYF.

The J gene is TRBJ2-7, the V gene TRBV5-6; 10 bases agree with TRBD1. The CDR3 totals 15 residues. CDR1 is SGHDT and CDR2 is YYEEEE in the germline V gene. The J segment lost 0 bases and the V segment lost 4 bases, leaving 4 bases of the junction unmatched. For the CDR3, the DNA is TGTGCCAGCAGCCAGAGGACAGGGGGCTCCTACGAGCAGTACTTC. It encodes CASSQRTGGSYEQYF.

The chain has TRBV4-2 and TRBJ1-1, with D maybe TRBD1 (6 bases). There are 17 residues in the CDR3. Germline V gene data show CDR1 as LGHNA and CDR2 as YNFKEQ. V was cut by 5 bases and J by 4 bases, with 23 bases left in between. This CDR3 reads CASSLRTLDSGVTEAFF. CDR3 nucleotides: TGTGCCAGCAGCTTACGAACATTGGACAGCGGGGTCACTGAAGCTTTCTTT.

The genes are TRBV7-9 and TRBJ2-5; the D gene is possibly TRBD2 (6 bases). This CDR3 has 14 residues. Trimming took 4 bases from V and 2 from J, leaving 11 bases between them. The germline V gene encodes CDR1 SEHNR and CDR2 FQNEAQ (reference sequence). The DNA for the CDR3 is TGTGCCAGCAGCTCCGGGACTGGACAAGAGACCCAGTACTTC. It codes for CASSSGTGQETQYF.

The chain uses TRBV9 and TRBJ2-3; D is unresolved. The CDR3 is made up of 12 amino acids. Trimming pared 4 bases from V and 2 bases from J, leaving 5 bases between. The germline gives CDR1 SGDLS, CDR2 YYNGEE. CDR3 sequence: CASSLNTDTQYF. The CDR3 nucleotides are TGTGCCAGCAGCCTCAACACAGATACGCAGTATTTT.

The genes are TRBV10-3 and TRBJ2-7, with 8 bases lining up with TRBD1. The CDR3 sequence is 14 residues long. Germline loops: CDR1 ENHRY, CDR2 SYGVKD. V shed 2 bases and J 5 bases; nucleotides not matched to a gene: 5. The CDR3 sequence is CAISETRGQDEQYF. CDR3 DNA sequence: TGTGCCATCAGTGAGACCAGGGGGCAGGACGAGCAGTACTTC.

The J gene is TRBJ2-1, the V gene TRBV11-2, with 7 nucleotides matching TRBD2. Germline CDR1 SGHAT, CDR2 FQNNGV. The V and J ends lost 5 bases and 8 bases, in that order; junction bases with no gene match: 6. There are 13 residues in the CDR3. DNA of the CDR3: TGTGCCAGCAGCACCCAGCTAGCGGATGAGCAGTTCTTC. This sequence encodes CASSTQLADEQFF.

This clone has a single count. The chain joins TRBV6-1 to TRBJ2-3; D is uncertain. Trimming took off 6 bases at V and 4 bases at J, with 11 bases between the two ends. Germline V gives CDR1 MNHNS, CDR2 SASEGT. This CDR3 comprises 13 residues. Here the CDR3 DNA reads TGTGCCAGCAGCCCAAGTGGTGCAGATACGCAGTATTTT. Residues: CASSPSGADTQYF.

The chain carries TRBV5-6 and TRBJ1-2; unclear D gene. The CDR3 is 15 residues long. Trimming left V 0 bases short and J 5 bases short, with 14 bases between. Germline CDR1 and CDR2: SGHDT and YYEEEE. CDR3 DNA sequence: TGTGCCAGCAGCTTGGGAGGGTCCCAGATTTATGGCTACACCTTC. It codes for CASSLGGSQIYGYTF.

The rearrangement uses TRBV4-1 and TRBJ2-7, with 7 positions matching TRBD1. Losses at the gene ends were 0 bases for V and 2 bases for J; bases not matched to a gene: 4. The CDR3 sequence is 15 residues long. Germline values: CDR1 MGHRA, CDR2 YSYEKL. CDR3 region: CASSQETGETYEQYF. In DNA form, the CDR3 reads TGCGCCAGCAGCCAAGAAACAGGGGAAACCTACGAGCAGTACTTC.